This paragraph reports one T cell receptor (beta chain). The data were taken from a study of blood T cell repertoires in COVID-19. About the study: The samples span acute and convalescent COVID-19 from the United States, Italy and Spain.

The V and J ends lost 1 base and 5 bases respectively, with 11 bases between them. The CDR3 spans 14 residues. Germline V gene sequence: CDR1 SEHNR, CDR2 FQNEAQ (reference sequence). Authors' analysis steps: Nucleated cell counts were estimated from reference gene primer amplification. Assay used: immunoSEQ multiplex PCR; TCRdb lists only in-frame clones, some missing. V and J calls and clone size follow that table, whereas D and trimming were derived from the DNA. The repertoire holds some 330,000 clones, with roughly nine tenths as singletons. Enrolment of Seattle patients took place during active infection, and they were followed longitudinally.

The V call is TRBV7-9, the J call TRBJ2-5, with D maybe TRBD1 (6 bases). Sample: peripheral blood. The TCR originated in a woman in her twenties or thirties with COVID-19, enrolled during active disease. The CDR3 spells CASSLGGGRETQYF. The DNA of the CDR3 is TGTGCCAGCAGCTTAGGTGGGGGCCGGGAGACCCAGTACTTC.